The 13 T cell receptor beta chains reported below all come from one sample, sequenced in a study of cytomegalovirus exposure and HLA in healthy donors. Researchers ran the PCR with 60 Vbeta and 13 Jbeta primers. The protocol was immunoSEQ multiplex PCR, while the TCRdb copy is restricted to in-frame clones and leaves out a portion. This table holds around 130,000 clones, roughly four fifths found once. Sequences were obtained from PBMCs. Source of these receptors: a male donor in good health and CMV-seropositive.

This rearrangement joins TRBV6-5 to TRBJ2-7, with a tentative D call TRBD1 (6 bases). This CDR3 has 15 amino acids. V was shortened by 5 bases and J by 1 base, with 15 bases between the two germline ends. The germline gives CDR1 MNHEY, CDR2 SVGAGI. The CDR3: CASSPPGQPSYEQYF. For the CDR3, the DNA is TGTGCCAGCAGTCCCCCCGGACAGCCTTCCTACGAGCAGTACTTC.

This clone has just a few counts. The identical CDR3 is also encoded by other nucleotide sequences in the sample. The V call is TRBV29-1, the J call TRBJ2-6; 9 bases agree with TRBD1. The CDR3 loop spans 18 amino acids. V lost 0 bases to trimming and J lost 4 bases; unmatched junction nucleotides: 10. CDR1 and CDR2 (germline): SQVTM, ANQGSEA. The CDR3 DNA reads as TGCAGCGTTGAAGAAGGTTGGACAGGGGTTTCCGGGGCCAACGTCCTGACTTTC. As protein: CSVEEGWTGVSGANVLTF.

This chain's CDR3 is CASSPLAGNTDTQYF. CDR3 DNA sequence: TGTGCCAGCTCACCTTTAGCGGGGAACACAGATACGCAGTATTTT. The gene calls are TRBV18 and TRBJ2-3; 8 bases match TRBD2. This CDR3 is built from 15 residues. Germline V gene lookup returns CDR1 KGHSH and CDR2 LQKENI. The junction had 4 bases not matched to a gene; V was cut back by 3 bases and J by 2 bases.

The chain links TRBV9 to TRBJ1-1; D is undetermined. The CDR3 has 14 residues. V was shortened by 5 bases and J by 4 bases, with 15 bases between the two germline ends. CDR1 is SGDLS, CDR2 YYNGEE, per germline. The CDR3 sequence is CASRPWEGGTEAFF. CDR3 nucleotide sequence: TGTGCCAGCAGGCCCTGGGAGGGAGGCACTGAAGCTTTCTTT.

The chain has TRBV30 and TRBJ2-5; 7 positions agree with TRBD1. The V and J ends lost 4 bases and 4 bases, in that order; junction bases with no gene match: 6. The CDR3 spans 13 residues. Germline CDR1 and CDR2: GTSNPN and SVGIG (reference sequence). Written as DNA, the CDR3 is TGTGCCTGGACTATGGACAGGTTAGAGACCCAGTACTTC. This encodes CAWTMDRLETQYF.

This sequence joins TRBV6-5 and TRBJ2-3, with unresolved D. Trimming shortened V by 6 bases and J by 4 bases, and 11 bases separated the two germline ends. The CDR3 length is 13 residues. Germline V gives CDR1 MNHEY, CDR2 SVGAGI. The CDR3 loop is CASRPYSSDTQYF. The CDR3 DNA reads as TGTGCCAGCAGACCTTACAGCTCAGATACGCAGTATTTT.

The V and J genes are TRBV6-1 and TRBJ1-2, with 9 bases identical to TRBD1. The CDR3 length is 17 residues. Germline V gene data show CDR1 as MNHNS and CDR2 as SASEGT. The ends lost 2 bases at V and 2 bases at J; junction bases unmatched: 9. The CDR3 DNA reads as TGTGCCAGCAGTGAATTCGGGGGCGGACAGGGGAACTATGGCTACACCTTC. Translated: CASSEFGGGQGNYGYTF.

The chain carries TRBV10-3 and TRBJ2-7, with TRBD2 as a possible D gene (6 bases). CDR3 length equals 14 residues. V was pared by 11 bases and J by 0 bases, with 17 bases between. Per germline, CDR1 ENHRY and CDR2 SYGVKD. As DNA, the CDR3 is TGTGCCTCCTCCTCCGGGGACTCCTCCTACGAGCAGTACTTC. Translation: CASSSGDSSYEQYF.

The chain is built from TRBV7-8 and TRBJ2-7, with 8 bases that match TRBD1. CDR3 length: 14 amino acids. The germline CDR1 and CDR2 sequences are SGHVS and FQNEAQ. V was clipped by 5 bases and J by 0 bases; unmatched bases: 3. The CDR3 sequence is CASSGQGNSYEQYF. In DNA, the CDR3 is TGTGCCAGCAGCGGACAGGGAAACTCCTACGAGCAGTACTTC.

The CDR3 spells CSGSGTSREQYF. The CDR3 DNA sequence: TGCAGCGGGTCCGGGACAAGTCGGGAGCAGTACTTC. The chain is built from TRBV29-1 and TRBJ2-7, with a weak D call TRBD1 (6 bases). CDR1 and CDR2 from the germline V gene are SQVTM and ANQGSEA. The CDR3 is 12 amino acids. The V gene lost 7 bases and the J gene lost 7 bases, with 17 bases spanning the gap.

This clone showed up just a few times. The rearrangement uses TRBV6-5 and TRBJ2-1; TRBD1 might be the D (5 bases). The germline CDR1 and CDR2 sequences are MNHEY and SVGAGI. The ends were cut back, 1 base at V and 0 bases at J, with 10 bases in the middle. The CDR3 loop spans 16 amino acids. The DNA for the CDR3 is TGTGCCAGCAGTTACTTAGGGGCCCCCTCCTACAATGAGCAGTTCTTC. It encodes CASSYLGAPSYNEQFF.

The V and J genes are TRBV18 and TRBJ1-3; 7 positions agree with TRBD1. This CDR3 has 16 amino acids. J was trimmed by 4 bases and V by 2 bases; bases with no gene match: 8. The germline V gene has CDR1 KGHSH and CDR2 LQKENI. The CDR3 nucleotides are TGTGCCAGCTCACCATCAAACAGGGGATCAGGAAACACCATATATTTT. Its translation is CASSPSNRGSGNTIYF.

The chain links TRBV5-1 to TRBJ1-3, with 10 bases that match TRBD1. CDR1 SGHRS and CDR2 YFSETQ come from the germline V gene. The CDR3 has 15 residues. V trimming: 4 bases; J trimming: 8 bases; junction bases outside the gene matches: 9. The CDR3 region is CASSTGQGSADTIYF. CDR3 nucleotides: TGCGCCAGCAGCACGGGACAGGGGTCTGCAGACACCATATATTTT.